Listed below are T cell receptor beta chains from one sample, sequenced in a study of CD8+CD57+ T cells in acquired aplastic anemia. TCRdb re-analysed the reads in MiXCR, keeping a single row per CDR3 protein. The sample contains 190,000 or so distinct CDR3 sequences, over 40% of which appear only once. The material sequenced was sorted CD4+, CD8+, or CD8+CD57+ T cells (not recorded which) from PBMCs. These receptor sequences come from a human donor with aplastic anemia. CDR3s include the opening cysteine and the closing phenylalanine or tryptophan. Each record gives: CDR3 DNA, CDR3 protein, D gene, clone size, J gene, V gene. A D gene is named only where the DNA matches it firmly. Some rows have no size entry. The others give once, few or many, or a class for an expanded clone.

DNA: TGTGCCAGTAGTCCTCCGACTAGCAGAGATACGCAGTATTTT
CDR3: CASSPPTSRDTQYF
D: TRBD2
size: NA
J: TRBJ2-3
V: TRBV19

DNA: TGTGCCAGCAGTTTAAGGGGGCTAGCGGGGGGGTTCGGGGAGCTGTTTTTT
CDR3: CASSLRGLAGGFGELFF
D: TRBD2
size: many
J: TRBJ2-2
V: TRBV12-3/TRBV12-4

DNA: TGTGCCAGCAGCTCAGCCACCTACGAGCAGTACTTT
CDR3: CASSSATYEQYF
D: NA
size: NA
J: TRBJ2-7
V: TRBV7-8

DNA: TGCAGTGCTAGGGGGGTAAAGCCCGGGGAGCTGTTTTTT
CDR3: CSARGVKPGELFF
D: NA
size: NA
J: TRBJ2-2
V: TRBV20-1

DNA: TGCAGCGTCGCCGGGACAGGGATGCGCGACAACTATGGCTACACCTTC
CDR3: CSVAGTGMRDNYGYTF
D: TRBD1
size: few
J: TRBJ1-2
V: TRBV29-1

DNA: TGCGCCAGCAGTGAGGGCCTCTCCTACGAGCAGTACTTC
CDR3: CASSEGLSYEQYF
D: NA
size: few
J: TRBJ2-7
V: TRBV2

DNA: TGCAGTGCTGCTGACAGCGGGAGGTCAGCCTACGAGCAGTACTTC
CDR3: CSAADSGRSAYEQYF
D: TRBD2
size: many
J: TRBJ2-7
V: TRBV20-1

DNA: TGCAGCTTGGACCCCGGGTCCTACGAGAAGTACTTC
CDR3: CSLDPGSYEKYF
D: NA
size: NA
J: TRBJ2-7
V: TRBV29-1

DNA: TGTGCCAGCAGCCCTAACGAACGCGAGCAGTACTTC
CDR3: CASSPNEREQYF
D: NA
size: once
J: TRBJ2-7
V: TRBV4-2

DNA: TGTGCCAGCAGCCGGGGACTAGCGGGAGTTCCCTTCCGAGCAGATACGCAGTATTTT
CDR3: CASSRGLAGVPFRADTQYF
D: TRBD2
size: few
J: TRBJ2-3
V: TRBV4-2

DNA: TGTGCCAGCAGTTTAAGGGCCGGGAGCCAGCCCCAGCATTTT
CDR3: CASSLRAGSQPQHF
D: NA
size: few
J: TRBJ1-5
V: TRBV28

DNA: TGTGCCAGCAGTTTAGCAGGGGATAGAGGCACCATATATTTT
CDR3: CASSLAGDRGTIYF
D: NA
size: many
J: TRBJ1-3
V: TRBV12-3/TRBV12-4

DNA: TGCGCCAGCAGCCGGGAGAGGGAAGAGACCCAGTACTTC
CDR3: CASSREREETQYF
D: NA
size: few
J: TRBJ2-5
V: TRBV4-3

DNA: TGTGCCAGCAGCTTAGGACAGGGGAATATGCAGTTCTTC
CDR3: CASSLGQGNMQFF
D: TRBD1
size: many
J: TRBJ2-1
V: TRBV7-9

DNA: TGTGCCATCAGTGACGCTTCAGGGAGGAATCAGCCCCAGCATTTT
CDR3: CAISDASGRNQPQHF
D: NA
size: few
J: TRBJ1-5
V: TRBV10-3

DNA: TGCAGCGTTGAGTCTAGCGGCTCCTACAATGAGCAGTTCTTC
CDR3: CSVESSGSYNEQFF
D: TRBD2
size: NA
J: TRBJ2-1
V: TRBV29-1

DNA: TGCAGTGGGAAAGCGGGGGACTCCTACGAGCAGTACTTC
CDR3: CSGKAGDSYEQYF
D: TRBD2
size: NA
J: TRBJ2-7
V: TRBV20-1

DNA: TGTGCCAGCAGCCAAGAATCCCAGACCTTC
CDR3: CASSQESQTF
D: NA
size: many
J: TRBJ1-2
V: TRBV3-1

DNA: TGTGCCAGCAGCTTAGTACCGGGAGGAGATACGCAGTATTTT
CDR3: CASSLVPGGDTQYF
D: TRBD2
size: many
J: TRBJ2-3
V: TRBV7-2

DNA: TGTGCCAGCAGCCAGAGGGCCGCCATCGAGCAGTACTTC
CDR3: CASSQRAAIEQYF
D: NA
size: many
J: TRBJ2-7
V: TRBV3-1

DNA: TGTGCCAGCAGTCTTACAGGGGAGTATGGCTACACCTTC
CDR3: CASSLTGEYGYTF
D: TRBD1
size: NA
J: TRBJ1-2
V: TRBV12-3/TRBV12-4

DNA: TGTGCCAGCAGCTCCCATTCCCCCTACAATGAGCAGTTCTTC
CDR3: CASSSHSPYNEQFF
D: NA
size: many
J: TRBJ2-1
V: TRBV9

DNA: TGCAGTGCCCCAAGGGCTAGCGCTCCGTACAATGAGCAGTTCTTC
CDR3: CSAPRASAPYNEQFF
D: NA
size: many
J: TRBJ2-1
V: TRBV20-1

DNA: TGTGCCACCAGCAAGCTGACTAGCGGGGGACTTCACAATGAGCAGTTCTTC
CDR3: CATSKLTSGGLHNEQFF
D: TRBD2
size: NA
J: TRBJ2-1
V: TRBV15

DNA: TGTGCCAGCAGCTTTCAGGGGAGCTCTGGAAACACCATATATTTT
CDR3: CASSFQGSSGNTIYF
D: NA
size: few
J: TRBJ1-3
V: TRBV5-6

DNA: TGTGCCACCAGCATCACTAGCGGGGGCTCCTACGAGCAGTACTTC
CDR3: CATSITSGGSYEQYF
D: TRBD2
size: NA
J: TRBJ2-7
V: TRBV15

DNA: TGTGCCAGCAGCCCGCGTGAAGGGGGCGTCAGTCAGCCCCAGCATTTT
CDR3: CASSPREGGVSQPQHF
D: TRBD1
size: many
J: TRBJ1-5
V: TRBV9

DNA: TGTGCCAGCACCCGCAGCCCGGACAGGGGGCTCGTCTACGAGCAGTACTTC
CDR3: CASTRSPDRGLVYEQYF
D: TRBD1
size: once
J: TRBJ2-7
V: TRBV7-3

DNA: TGCAGCATGGATTGGGGGCAAGACAGGGCGTACGAGCAGTACTTC
CDR3: CSMDWGQDRAYEQYF
D: TRBD1
size: NA
J: TRBJ2-7
V: TRBV29-1

DNA: TGTGCCACCAGTGTTTCACAGGGGGTTGGAGATACGCAGTATTTT
CDR3: CATSVSQGVGDTQYF
D: TRBD1
size: NA
J: TRBJ2-3
V: TRBV24-1

DNA: TGTGCCAGCAGCGCCCGGACAGGGGATCACGAGCAGTACTTC
CDR3: CASSARTGDHEQYF
D: TRBD1
size: once
J: TRBJ2-7
V: TRBV11-3

DNA: TGTGCCAGCAGAGACGGACAGGGCCGGGGCGGGGAGCTGTTTTTT
CDR3: CASRDGQGRGGELFF
D: TRBD1
size: NA
J: TRBJ2-2
V: TRBV2

DNA: TGCAGTGCTAGAGATCTCGGTGAAGCTTTCTTT
CDR3: CSARDLGEAFF
D: NA
size: many
J: TRBJ1-1
V: TRBV20-1

DNA: TGCGCCAACCCGCGGAGGGGGCATGGCTACACCTTC
CDR3: CANPRRGHGYTF
D: TRBD1
size: many
J: TRBJ1-2
V: TRBV10-1

DNA: TGTGCCAGCAGCCCTCAGTGGGGTCAGTTGGTAAGGGAGAACACAGATACGCAGTATTTT
CDR3: CASSPQWGQLVRENTDTQYF
D: NA
size: NA
J: TRBJ2-3
V: TRBV13

DNA: TGTGCCAGTAGTATAGAGTCGGCTAGAGAGACCCAGTACTTC
CDR3: CASSIESARETQYF
D: NA
size: many
J: TRBJ2-5
V: TRBV19

DNA: TGTGCCAGCAGCAGGGGCTACAATGAGCAGTACTTC
CDR3: CASSRGYNEQYF
D: NA
size: NA
J: TRBJ2-7
V: TRBV7-9

DNA: TGTGCCAGCAGTTTATCCCCGGGACAGTTGAACACTGAAGCTTTCTTT
CDR3: CASSLSPGQLNTEAFF
D: TRBD1
size: few
J: TRBJ1-1
V: TRBV27

DNA: TGCAGTGCTAGAGCCGGCTCCTACGAGCAGTACTTC
CDR3: CSARAGSYEQYF
D: NA
size: NA
J: TRBJ2-7
V: TRBV20-1

DNA: TGCAGTGCTAGAAGGCAACCTCCTACTCAGTACTTC
CDR3: CSARRQPPTQYF
D: NA
size: many
J: TRBJ2-7
V: TRBV20-1

DNA: TGTGCCAGCGGGGACAATGAGCAGTTCTTC
CDR3: CASGDNEQFF
D: NA
size: many
J: TRBJ2-1
V: TRBV25-1

DNA: TGTGCCAGCAGCCACGGAACAGGGGAACGTGACACTGAAGCTTTCTTT
CDR3: CASSHGTGERDTEAFF
D: TRBD1
size: NA
J: TRBJ1-1
V: TRBV7-4

DNA: TGTGCCAGCAGCTTACCGACAGGGGGAGGAAGGGGCTACACCTTC
CDR3: CASSLPTGGGRGYTF
D: TRBD1
size: many
J: TRBJ1-2
V: TRBV5-6

DNA: TGTGCCACCAGCACCCAAACTAGCACAGATACGCAGTATTTT
CDR3: CATSTQTSTDTQYF
D: NA
size: NA
J: TRBJ2-3
V: TRBV15

DNA: TGCGCCAGCAGTTGGACAGGGGACGGGGAGCTGTTTTTT
CDR3: CASSWTGDGELFF
D: TRBD1
size: NA
J: TRBJ2-2
V: TRBV10-1